The text below deals with one T cell receptor beta chain. The antigen it binds to is not known. Base qualities are not at hand, and no much larger clone is one base apart. To sequence the TCRbeta CDR3 region, genomic DNA was isolated from the sorted cells. TCRbeta CDR3 regions were sequenced using the immunoSEQ Assay. This immuneACCESS table, as held by TCRdb, lists in-frame sequences with V and J called but not all clones. Of the missing ones, under half trace to an unresolved V gene in checked studies; the others have no known cause. The sample table shows approximately 39,000 clones, and approximately 80% are seen once. The ten largest account for around 10% of the sample. The trial excluded patients who had a history of autoimmune disease or were on systemic immunosuppression. Peripheral blood for TCR sequencing was drawn from every dose cohort at baseline, at cycle 4 day 1 and at cycle 7 day 1. Samples came from an open-label, multicenter, first-in-human phase I dose-escalation trial of ivuxolimab. Adults with locally advanced or metastatic melanoma, renal cell, hepatocellular, or head and neck squamous cell carcinoma were enrolled in the trial. Before TCR sequencing, CD4+ and CD8+ T cells were separately sorted from peripheral blood.

The data were obtained in a study of OX40 agonist ivuxolimab in advanced cancers. Some background on the complete study: The costimulatory receptor OX40 (CD134) was targeted by ivuxolimab, a fully human IgG2 agonistic monoclonal antibody. Prior anti-PD-1, anti-PD-L1 or anti-CTLA-4 therapy was permitted, and checkpoint inhibitors had been received by approximately 39% of dose-escalation patients. The purpose of peripheral TCRbeta sequencing was to test whether ivuxolimab changed TCR sequence diversity and led to clonal T-cell expansion. Partial responses occurred in three dose-escalation patients, of whom one had hepatocellular carcinoma and two had cutaneous melanoma. Of the 52 patients in dose escalation, approximately 20 had hepatocellular carcinoma, about 15 had melanoma, 9 had renal cell carcinoma and 9 had head and neck cancer. In the dose-escalation cohort, over 65% of patients were male, and the mean age was around 60 years, with a range of roughly 20 to 85. The paper reports the monotherapy dose-escalation portion (N ≈ 50 patients) of the phase I ivuxolimab trial. Intravenous ivuxolimab was administered to patients every 2 weeks at six dose levels: 0.01, 0.1, 0.3, 1.5, 3 and 10 mg/kg.

As encoded in the germline V gene (reference sequence), CDR1 is LNHDA while CDR2 is SQIVND. V sheds 1 base and J sheds 6 bases, leaving 18 bases between their ends. Taken from cysteine to phenylalanine, the CDR3 has 16 residues. Only the CDR3 portion is preserved as DNA: 48 bases, with reading frame beginning at the first base. Study-level results and caveats: Antigen specificity was not determined for the clonally expanded peripheral T cells. At doses of 0.1 to 3.0 mg/kg, clonal expansion of both CD4+ and CD8+ T cells in blood was seen between baseline and week 6. After ivuxolimab, more expanded clones were found on average in CD8+ T cells than in CD4+ T cells. In partial responders in the 0.1-3.0 mg/kg groups, normalized peripheral clonal expansion was found to be among the lowest, especially among CD8+ T cells. Low levels of normalized T-cell clonal expansion were also shown by some nonresponding patients.

This clonotype was obtained from an adult with an advanced solid tumor such as melanoma, head and neck, liver or kidney cancer. The source material was CD4+ or CD8+ T cells sorted from blood, sampled in a trial of the OX40 agonist ivuxolimab. The sequence joins TRBV19 to TRBJ1-1; TRBD1 is a possible D gene, resting on 5 matching bases. The DNA sequence is given as TGTGCCAGTAGTATAGCCCTAATGACGGGAGGGGCTGAAGCTTTCTTT. Its amino acids are CASSIALMTGGAEAFF.